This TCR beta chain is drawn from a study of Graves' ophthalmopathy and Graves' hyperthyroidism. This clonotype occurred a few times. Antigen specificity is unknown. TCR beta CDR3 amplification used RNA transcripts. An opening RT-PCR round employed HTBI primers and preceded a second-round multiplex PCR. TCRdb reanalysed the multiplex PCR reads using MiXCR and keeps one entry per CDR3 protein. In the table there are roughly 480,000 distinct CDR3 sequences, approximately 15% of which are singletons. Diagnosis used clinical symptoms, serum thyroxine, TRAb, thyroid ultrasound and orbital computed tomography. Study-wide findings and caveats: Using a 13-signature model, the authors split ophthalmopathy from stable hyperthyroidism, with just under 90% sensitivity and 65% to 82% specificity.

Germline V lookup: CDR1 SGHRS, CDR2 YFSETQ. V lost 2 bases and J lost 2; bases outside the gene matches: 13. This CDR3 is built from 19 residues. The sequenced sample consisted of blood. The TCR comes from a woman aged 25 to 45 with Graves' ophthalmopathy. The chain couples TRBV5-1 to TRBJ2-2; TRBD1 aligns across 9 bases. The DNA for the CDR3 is TGCGCCAGCAGCTTCGCCATCCCGGGACAGGGAACCAACACCGGGGAGCTGTTTTTT. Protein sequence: CASSFAIPGQGTNTGELFF.